This T cell receptor beta chain was profiled in a study of regulatory T cells in long-lasting Graves disease (dated by TCRdb to about 2021). Notes on the research overall: Patients with newly diagnosed Graves' disease had been on antithyroid drugs for under 3 months. Patients with persistent Graves' disease were compared with patients with newly diagnosed Graves' disease using TCR sequencing and RNA sequencing of peripheral blood. The study was registered as a clinical trial and conducted in China. A total of around 35 samples were covered by TCR sequencing, comprising around 13 persistent and 20 newly diagnosed Graves' disease patients. The paper as a whole reports these results and caveats: TRBV28, TRBJ1-2 and TRBJ2-5 were preferentially used in persistent disease, while TRBV20-1 and TRBJ2-1 were favored in newly diagnosed disease. Lower TCR Shannon entropy and fewer highly expanded clones were observed in persistent Graves' disease patients than in newly diagnosed patients, which suggested clonal expansion. Only the TCR beta chain was sequenced and analyzed. Only peripheral blood was studied, because thyroid tissue, the primary lesion, was inaccessible. More public clonotypes were shared among persistent patients (roughly 2,900) than among newly diagnosed patients (roughly 1,000). As a limitation, the authors acknowledged that the small sample size may reduce accuracy.

For CDR1 and CDR2, the germline V gene (reference sequence) lists LNHNV and YYDKDF. V trim: 5 bases; J trim: 10 bases; unmatched bases: 9. The CDR3 measures 14 amino acids from cysteine to phenylalanine. Just CDR3 DNA is preserved here, 42 bases in frame from base 1. Library preparation employed multiplex PCR. Sequenced using an Illumina HiSeq 4000. iRepertoire HTBI primers and Arm-PCR amplification of CDR3 regions were used to construct TCR beta libraries. Before sequencing, the PCR products went through gel purification. The original pipeline was this. A total of roughly 65 TRBV and some 13 TRBJ segments were identified across samples and were used for gene usage analysis of CDR3 amino acid clonotypes. COPE and FqMerger were used to merge the filtered high-quality paired reads into contigs. BLAST was used to align contigs to IMGT TRBV, TRBD and TRBJ reference genes, and CDR3 was defined according to IMGT. Clonotypes above 0.1% frequency were classified as highly expanded clones. Shannon entropy was used to measure repertoire diversity, and the Gini coefficient was used to measure V-J evenness. Public clonotypes were defined as clonotypes shared by more than one individual. Through fastp at Q25 and MiXCR, TCRdb rebuilt clones from the public reads, retaining in-frame beta chains. Each record represents a unique CDR3 protein, reported with the most common genes and DNA among its rows. TCRdb's processing, not the authors' own work, is the source of the V and J calls. In this sample the table shows approximately 300,000 distinct CDR3 sequences, 18% of which occur a single time. Together, the top ten hold around 36% of the sample.

This clonotype appeared many times. Its cognate antigen has yet to be identified. No per-base quality is available; no much larger clone lies one base away. The time point label, read with the paper, signifies: newly diagnosed GD, antithyroid drugs for less than 3 months. RNA was extracted from PBMCs in TRIzol for both TCR sequencing and RNA sequencing. Graves' disease was diagnosed according to American Thyroid Association guidelines. Patients were recruited from an endocrinology department in Xi'an, China. From each patient, approximately 9.9 milliliters of peripheral blood was collected into an EDTA anticoagulant tube. PBMCs were isolated by Ficoll Paque Plus density gradient separation without further T cell sorting. An Agilent 2100 Bioanalyzer and agarose gel were used to check RNA quality, and a NanoDrop 2000 was used to measure RNA concentration.

The material sequenced was peripheral blood mononuclear cells (PBMCs), taken at new diagnosis, from a patient treated with antithyroid drugs. The chain is made from TRBV15 and TRBJ1-4; the central 8 bases match TRBD1. This clonotype was obtained from a female donor with Graves disease. At the DNA level, the sequence is TGTGCCACCAGCGACAGGGGCAGACGGGTAAAACTGTTTTTT. Translated, this is CATSDRGRRVKLFF.